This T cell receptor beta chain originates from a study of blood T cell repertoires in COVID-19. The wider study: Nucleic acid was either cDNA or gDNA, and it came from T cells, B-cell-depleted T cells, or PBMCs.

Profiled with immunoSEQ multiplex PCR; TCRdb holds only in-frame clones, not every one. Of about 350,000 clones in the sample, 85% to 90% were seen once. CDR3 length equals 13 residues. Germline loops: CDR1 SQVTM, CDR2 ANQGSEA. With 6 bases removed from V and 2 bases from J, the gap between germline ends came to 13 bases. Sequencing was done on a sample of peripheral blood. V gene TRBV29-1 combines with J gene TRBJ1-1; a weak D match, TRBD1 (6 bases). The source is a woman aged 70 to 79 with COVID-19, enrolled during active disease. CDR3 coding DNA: TGCAGCGTACTTACAGGGATCAACACTGAAGCTTTCTTT. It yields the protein CSVLTGINTEAFF.